The 9 T cell receptor beta chains reported below all come from one sample, sequenced in a study of T cells in Graves' hyperthyroidism and ophthalmopathy. RNA transcripts provided the source from which TCR beta CDR3 regions were amplified. First-round RT-PCR with HTBI primers amplified the TCR CDR3 region. Each CDR3 protein is one row after TCRdb ran MiXCR on the multiplex PCR reads. The sample carries about 570,000 distinct CDR3 sequences, 46% recorded once. Sequencing was carried out using peripheral blood or thyroid tissue (not recorded which). The receptor set was obtained from an adult woman with Graves' disease, either hyperthyroidism or ophthalmopathy (not recorded which).

This clonotype appeared many times. This chain uses TRBV5-1 with TRBJ2-6; 13 positions agree with TRBD2. The CDR3 has 18 residues. Germline CDR1 and CDR2: SGHRS and YFSETQ. With 4 bases clipped from V and 5 bases from J, the junction kept 9 bases outside the gene matches. The CDR3 region is CASSRGLAGSFWANVLTF. In nucleotides, the CDR3 is TGCGCCAGCAGCAGGGGACTAGCGGGGTCTTTCTGGGCCAACGTCCTGACTTTC. The full variable domain, rest sourced from reference TRBV5-1 and TRBJ2-6, is KAGVTQTPRYLIKTRGQQVTLSCSPISGHRSVSWYQQTPGQGLQFLFEYFSETQRNKGNFPGRFSGRQFSNSRSEMNVSTLELGDSALYLCASSRGLAGSFWANVLTFGAGSRLTVL.

At least ten counts were recorded for this clonotype. The chain recombines TRBV9 with TRBJ2-7; weak D call: TRBD2 (5 bases). Per germline, CDR1 SGDLS and CDR2 YYNGEE. The germline V and J ends were trimmed by 0 bases and 4 bases, with 8 bases remaining between them. The CDR3 length is 13 residues. This chain's CDR3 is CASSVGGQYEQYF. The CDR3 DNA sequence: TGTGCCAGCAGCGTAGGAGGGCAGTACGAGCAGTACTTC. The variable domain in full, completed from reference TRBV9 and TRBJ2-7, reads DSGVTQTPKHLITATGQRVTLRCSPRSGDLSVYWYQQSLDQGLQFLIQYYNGEERAKGNILERFSAQQFPDLHSELNLSSLELGDSALYFCASSVGGQYEQYFGPGTRLTVT.

CDR3 in DNA: TGTGCCAGTAGCGGGGCAGGGAACGACTACACCTTC. Translation gives CASSGAGNDYTF. J is TRBJ1-2 and V is TRBV19, with D tentatively TRBD1 (5 bases). The V gene lost 6 bases and the J gene lost 10 bases, with 15 bases spanning the gap. The CDR3 loop spans 12 amino acids. Germline CDR1 is LNHDA and CDR2 is SQIVND (reference sequence).

This clonotype has a count of ten or more. The chain recombines TRBV20-1 with TRBJ1-5, with a weak D call TRBD1 (5 bases). Per the germline V gene, CDR1 is DFQATT and CDR2 is SNEGSKA (reference sequence). The length of the CDR3 is 15 residues. Between the trimmed V and J ends, which lost 3 bases and 8 bases, there was a span of 20 bases. The CDR3 DNA follows: TGCAGTGCTAGTTCGGGGCCAGGGAGTGGGAAGCCCCAGCATTTT. It codes for CSASSGPGSGKPQHF.

This clonotype was counted ten times or more. A read error may account for a junction end that differs from germline. The V and J genes are TRBV7-3 and TRBJ2-2, with 7 bases that match TRBD2. The CDR3 spans 16 residues. The V gene's germline CDR1 is SGHTA and CDR2 FQGTGA. CDR3 amino acids: CASSLNGRLNTGELFF. In DNA, the CDR3 is TGTGCCAGCAGTTTAAACGGGAGGCTAAACACCGGGGAGCTGTTTTTT.

Many counts were recorded for this clonotype. This chain connects TRBV19 to TRBJ1-1; D uncertain. The CDR3 runs 14 residues. V lost 1 base to trimming and J lost 6 bases, with 12 bases between them. Germline V lookup: CDR1 LNHDA, CDR2 SQIVND (reference sequence). The CDR3 DNA reads as TGTGCCAGTAGTATAGCAAGCGCCAATCCTGAAGCTTTCTTT. It yields the protein CASSIASANPEAFF. Supplemented by reference TRBV19 and TRBJ1-1, the full variable domain reads DGGITQSPKYLFRKEGQNVTLSCEQNLNHDAMYWYRQDPGQGLRLIYYSQIVNDFQKGDIAEGYSVSREKKESFPLTVTSAQKNPTAFYLCASSIASANPEAFFGQGTRLTVV.

This clonotype was seen at least ten times. The V call is TRBV10-2, the J call TRBJ2-7; D is undetermined. Germline CDR1 and CDR2: WSHSY and SAAADI. V was pared by 0 bases and J by 4 bases, with 4 bases between. There are 12 residues in the CDR3. The CDR3 region is CASSESGYEQYF. Written as DNA, the CDR3 is TGCGCCAGCAGTGAGTCGGGGTACGAGCAGTACTTC.

This chain links TRBV10-3 with TRBJ2-7; 9 nucleotides match TRBD1. In germline, CDR1 is ENHRY, CDR2 SYGVKD. The CDR3 covers 16 residues. With 10 bases clipped from V and 1 base from J, the junction kept 14 bases outside the gene matches. This CDR3 is CATSTGGDQKSYEQYF. CDR3 sequence (DNA): TGTGCCACCTCGACAGGGGGTGACCAAAAATCCTACGAGCAGTACTTC.

This clonotype was counted once. This sequence joins TRBV7-9 and TRBJ1-4; D unresolved. This CDR3 has 14 residues. Germline CDR1 and CDR2: SEHNR and FQNEAQ (reference sequence). Trimming removed 2 bases at V and 6 bases at J, with 10 bases between. CDR3 sequence reads: CASSLPGRDEKLFF. DNA of the CDR3: TGTGCCAGCAGCTTACCGGGGAGGGATGAAAAACTGTTTTTT.